This paragraph reports one T cell receptor (beta chain). Antigen unknown. The sample belongs to a study of beta chain features in type 1 diabetes. Whole-study results and caveats: HLA effects on TCRB rearrangement stayed unresolved here. There was a possibility that cDNA sequencing over-represented cells with high TCR expression. In every one of the four CD4+ subsets, TCRB CDR3s were moderately but significantly shorter in Type 1 diabetes patients. PCR, the amplification step, might favor shorter templates, equally in patients and controls.

The CDR3 consists of 12 residues. V gave up 1 base and J gave up 8 bases, with 8 bases separating them. Germline values: CDR1 KGHSH, CDR2 LQKENI. Expressed TCRB transcripts were sequenced, since all the RNA that had been isolated was reverse transcribed. Here immunoSEQ multiplex PCR was the method, and the copy in TCRdb shows in-frame clones only, minus some. The sample carries some 360,000 clones, around 20% recorded once. The sequenced material came from naive CD4+ T cells from blood. The sequence derives from a woman aged 18 to 35 in good health. The J gene is TRBJ1-2, the V gene TRBV18; the D is unclear. The CDR3 spells CASSPLKEGYTF. CDR3 DNA sequence: TGTGCCAGCTCACCACTAAAGGAGGGCTACACCTTC.